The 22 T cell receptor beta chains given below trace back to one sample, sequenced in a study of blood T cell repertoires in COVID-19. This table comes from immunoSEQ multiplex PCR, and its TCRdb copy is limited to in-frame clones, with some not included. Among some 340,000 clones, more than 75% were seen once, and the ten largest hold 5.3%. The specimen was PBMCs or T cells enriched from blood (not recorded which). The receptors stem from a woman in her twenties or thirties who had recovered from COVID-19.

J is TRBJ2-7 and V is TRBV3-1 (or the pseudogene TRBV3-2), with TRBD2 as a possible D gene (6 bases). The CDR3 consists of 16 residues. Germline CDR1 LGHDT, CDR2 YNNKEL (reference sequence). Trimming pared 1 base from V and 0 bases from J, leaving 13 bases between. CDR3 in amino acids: CASSQGVRGVSYEQYF. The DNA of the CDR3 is TGTGCCAGCAGCCAAGGGGTGCGGGGTGTCTCCTACGAGCAGTACTTC.

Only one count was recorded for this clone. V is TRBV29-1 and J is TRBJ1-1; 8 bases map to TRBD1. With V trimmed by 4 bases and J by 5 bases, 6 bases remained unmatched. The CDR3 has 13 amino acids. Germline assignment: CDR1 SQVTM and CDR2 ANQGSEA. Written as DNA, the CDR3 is TGCAGCGTTGCCCGACAGGGGAGAACTGAAGCTTTCTTT. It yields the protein CSVARQGRTEAFF.

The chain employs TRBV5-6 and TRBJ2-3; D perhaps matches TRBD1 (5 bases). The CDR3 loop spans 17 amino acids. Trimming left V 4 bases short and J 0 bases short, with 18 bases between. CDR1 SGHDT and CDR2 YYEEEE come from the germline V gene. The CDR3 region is CASSRRGRVSSTDTQYF. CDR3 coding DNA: TGTGCCAGCAGCCGCCGTGGCAGGGTATCTAGCACAGATACGCAGTATTTT.

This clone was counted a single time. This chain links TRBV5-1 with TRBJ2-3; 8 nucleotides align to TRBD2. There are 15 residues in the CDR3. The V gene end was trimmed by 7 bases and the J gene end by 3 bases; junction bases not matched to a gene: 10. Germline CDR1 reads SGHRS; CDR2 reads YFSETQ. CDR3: CASSRTSLSTDTQYF. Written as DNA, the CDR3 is TGCGCCAGCTCCCGGACTAGCTTGTCGACAGATACGCAGTATTTT.

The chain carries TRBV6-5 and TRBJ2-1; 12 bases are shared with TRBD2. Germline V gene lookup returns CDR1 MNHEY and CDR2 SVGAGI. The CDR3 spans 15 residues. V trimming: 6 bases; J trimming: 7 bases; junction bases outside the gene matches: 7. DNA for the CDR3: TGTGCCAGCAGAACCGGGACTAGCGGGCAGAATGAGCAGTTCTTC. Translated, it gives CASRTGTSGQNEQFF.

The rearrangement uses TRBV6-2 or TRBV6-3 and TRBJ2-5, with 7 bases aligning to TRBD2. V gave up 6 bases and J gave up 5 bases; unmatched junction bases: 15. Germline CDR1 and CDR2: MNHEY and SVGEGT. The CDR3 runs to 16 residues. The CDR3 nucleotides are TGTGCCAGCAGCTATCCTACAGCGGGACCGGGGGAGACCCAGTACTTC. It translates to CASSYPTAGPGETQYF.

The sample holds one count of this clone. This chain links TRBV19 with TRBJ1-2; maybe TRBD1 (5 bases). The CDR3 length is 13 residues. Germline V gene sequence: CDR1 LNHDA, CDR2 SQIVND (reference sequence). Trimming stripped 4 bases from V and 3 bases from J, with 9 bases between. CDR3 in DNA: TGTGCCAGTAGTACTGACAGAGACTATGGCTACACCTTC. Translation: CASSTDRDYGYTF.

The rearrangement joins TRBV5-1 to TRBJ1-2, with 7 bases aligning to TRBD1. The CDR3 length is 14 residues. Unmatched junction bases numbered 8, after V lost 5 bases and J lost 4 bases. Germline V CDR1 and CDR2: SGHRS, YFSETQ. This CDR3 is CASRPWDSLYGYTF. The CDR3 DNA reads TGCGCCAGCAGGCCTTGGGACAGCCTCTATGGCTACACCTTC.

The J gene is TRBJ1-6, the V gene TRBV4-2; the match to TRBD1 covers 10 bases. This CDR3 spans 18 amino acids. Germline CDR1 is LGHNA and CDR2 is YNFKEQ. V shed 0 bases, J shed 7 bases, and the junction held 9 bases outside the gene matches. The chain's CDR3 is CASSQEVFTGQGNSPLHF. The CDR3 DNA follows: TGTGCCAGCAGCCAAGAAGTCTTCACGGGACAGGGGAATTCACCCCTCCACTTT.

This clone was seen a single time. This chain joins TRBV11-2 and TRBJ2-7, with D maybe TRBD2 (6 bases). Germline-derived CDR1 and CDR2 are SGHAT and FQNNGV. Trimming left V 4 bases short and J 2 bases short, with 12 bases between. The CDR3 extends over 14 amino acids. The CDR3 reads CASSSLTGAYEQYF. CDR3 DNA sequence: TGTGCCAGCAGCTCCCTGACGGGGGCCTACGAGCAGTACTTC.

The CDR3: CSVKGKITDTQYF. The CDR3 DNA reads TGCAGCGTAAAGGGGAAGATCACAGATACGCAGTATTTT. The genes are TRBV29-1 and TRBJ2-3; tentatively, D is TRBD1 (5 bases). The V end lost 6 bases, the J end lost 2 bases, and 12 bases lay between the germline ends. Germline CDR1 SQVTM, CDR2 ANQGSEA. The CDR3 has 13 residues.

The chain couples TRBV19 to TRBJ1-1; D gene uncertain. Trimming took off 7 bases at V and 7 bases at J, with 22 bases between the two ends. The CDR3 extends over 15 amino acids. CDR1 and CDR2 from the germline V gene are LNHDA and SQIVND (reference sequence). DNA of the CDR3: TGTGCCAGTAAAACTTCCGCGTGGGGAGAATTTGAAGCTTTCTTT. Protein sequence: CASKTSAWGEFEAFF.

The CDR3 loop is CASSDGRGSGGYTF. CDR3 nucleotide sequence: TGTGCCAGCAGTGATGGCAGGGGGTCGGGAGGCTACACCTTC. This sequence joins TRBV2 and TRBJ1-2; TRBD1 matches 7 bases. Germline CDR1 SNHLY, CDR2 FYNNEI. The ends lost 3 bases at V and 8 bases at J; junction bases unmatched: 9. The CDR3 loop spans 14 amino acids.

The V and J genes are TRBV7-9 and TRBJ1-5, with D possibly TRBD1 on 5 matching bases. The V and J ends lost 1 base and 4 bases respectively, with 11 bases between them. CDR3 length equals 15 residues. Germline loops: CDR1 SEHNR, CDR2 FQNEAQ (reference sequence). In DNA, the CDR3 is TGTGCCAGCAGCTTAGATGGCAGGGTAAATCAGCCCCAGCATTTT. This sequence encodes CASSLDGRVNQPQHF.

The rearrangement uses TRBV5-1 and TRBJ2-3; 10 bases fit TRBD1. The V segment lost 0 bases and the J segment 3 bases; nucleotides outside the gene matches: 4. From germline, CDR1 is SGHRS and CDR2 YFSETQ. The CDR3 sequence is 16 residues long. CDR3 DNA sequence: TGCGCCAGCAGCTTGGTATGGACAGGGGGAACAGATACGCAGTATTTT. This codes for CASSLVWTGGTDTQYF.

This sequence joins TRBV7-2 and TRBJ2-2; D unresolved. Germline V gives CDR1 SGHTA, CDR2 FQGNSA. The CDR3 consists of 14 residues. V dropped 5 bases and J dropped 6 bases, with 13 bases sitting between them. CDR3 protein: CASSPRREPGELFF. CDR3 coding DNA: TGTGCCAGCAGCCCAAGGAGAGAGCCCGGGGAGCTGTTTTTT.

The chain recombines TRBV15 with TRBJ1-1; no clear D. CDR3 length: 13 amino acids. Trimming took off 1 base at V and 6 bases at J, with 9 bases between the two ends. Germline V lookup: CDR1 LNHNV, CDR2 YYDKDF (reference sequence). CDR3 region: CATSRAQASEAFF. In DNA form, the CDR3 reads TGTGCCACCAGCAGAGCTCAGGCCTCTGAAGCTTTCTTT.

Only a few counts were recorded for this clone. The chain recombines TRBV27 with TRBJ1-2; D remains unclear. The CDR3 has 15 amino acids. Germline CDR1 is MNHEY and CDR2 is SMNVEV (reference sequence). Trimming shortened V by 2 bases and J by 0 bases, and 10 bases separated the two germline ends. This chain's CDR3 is CASSLNPVPNYGYTF. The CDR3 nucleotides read TGTGCCAGCAGTTTAAACCCAGTCCCTAACTATGGCTACACCTTC.

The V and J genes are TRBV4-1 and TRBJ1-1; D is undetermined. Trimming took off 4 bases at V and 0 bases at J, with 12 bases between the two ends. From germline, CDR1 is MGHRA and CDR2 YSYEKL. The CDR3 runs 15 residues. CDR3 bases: TGCGCCAGCAGCCGAACAGCCGGCATGAACACTGAAGCTTTCTTT. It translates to CASSRTAGMNTEAFF.

The DNA of the CDR3 is TGTGCCAGCAGATATACAGGACTAGCGGGGGTCCCCGGCTACGAGCAGTACTTC. It translates to CASRYTGLAGVPGYEQYF. V gene TRBV28 combines with J gene TRBJ2-7; 13 nucleotides agree with TRBD2. In germline, CDR1 is MDHEN, CDR2 SYDVKM. V gave up 6 bases and J gave up 3 bases; unmatched junction bases: 14. This CDR3 is built from 18 residues.

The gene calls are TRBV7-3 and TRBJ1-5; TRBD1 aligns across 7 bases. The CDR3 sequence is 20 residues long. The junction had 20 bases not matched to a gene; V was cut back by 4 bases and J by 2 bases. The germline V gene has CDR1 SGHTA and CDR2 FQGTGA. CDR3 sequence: CASSSNLLCGRGKCNQPQHF. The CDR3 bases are TGTGCCAGCAGCTCCAACCTCCTCTGCGGCAGGGGGAAATGCAATCAGCCCCAGCATTTT.

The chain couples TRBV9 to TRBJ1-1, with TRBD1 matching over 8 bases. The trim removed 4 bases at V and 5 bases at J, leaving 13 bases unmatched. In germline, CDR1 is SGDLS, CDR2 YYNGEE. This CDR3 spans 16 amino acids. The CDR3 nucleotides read TGTGCCAGCAGCACCCAGCCCGGACAGGGTTGGACTGAAGCTTTCTTT. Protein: CASSTQPGQGWTEAFF.